The entry below gives a single T cell receptor (beta chain) sequence along with its context. TCRdb's copy holds only in-frame clones and misses some; the assay was immunoSEQ multiplex PCR. In the table there are 54,000 or so clones, over 75% of which are singletons. These data come from a study of blood T cell repertoires in COVID-19. Study-wide background: Collection of acute and convalescent COVID-19 samples took place in the United States, Italy and Spain.

The germline V gene encodes CDR1 MNHEY and CDR2 SMNVEV (reference sequence). The CDR3 consists of 17 residues. With 3 bases clipped from V and 2 bases from J, the junction kept 9 bases outside the gene matches. The rearrangement uses TRBV27 and TRBJ2-3; 9 positions agree with TRBD2. Sequenced material: peripheral blood. The receptor's source is a man aged 45-65 years with active COVID-19. CDR3 DNA sequence: TGTGCCAGCAGTTTCATCTCTAGCGGGGTGAACACAGATACGCAGTATTTT. It encodes CASSFISSGVNTDTQYF.